This passage covers 4 T cell receptor beta chains from one sample sequenced in a study of T-cell memory formation after mild COVID-19. MiXCR was run by TCRdb on the 5' RACE reads, yielding one entry per CDR3 protein. In the table there are fewer than 400,000 distinct CDR3 sequences, approximately 15% of which are singletons. Specimen: PBMCs or a T cell subset sorted from them (not recorded which). These receptors all come from a man aged 18 to 30 who had mild COVID-19 (a few samples of this study predate the infection). Cell type and time point are not known.

The chain recombines TRBV7-8 with TRBJ2-1, with a tentative D call TRBD2 (5 bases). Germline V gene lookup returns CDR1 SGHVS and CDR2 FQNEAQ. V was trimmed by 7 bases and J by 8 bases, leaving 21 bases between them. The CDR3 sequence is 15 residues long. The CDR3 DNA follows: TGTGCCAGCACCCTGCTCGGTCGAGCGGCGGATGAGCAGTTCTTC. As protein: CASTLLGRAADEQFF.

The chain uses TRBV4-1 and TRBJ2-1; D not resolved. Germline V gene lookup returns CDR1 MGHRA and CDR2 YSYEKL. V shed 0 bases and J shed 4 bases, with 16 bases lying between them. The CDR3 is 17 amino acids. The CDR3 loop is CASSQEPRRILYNEQFF. CDR3 nucleotides: TGCGCCAGCAGCCAAGAGCCCCGGCGGATCTTATACAATGAGCAGTTCTTC.

The chain couples TRBV10-3 to TRBJ1-5; TRBD1 is a possible D gene (5 bases). This CDR3 region has 15 residues. CDR1 and CDR2 from the germline V gene are ENHRY and SYGVKD. V was pared by 5 bases and J by 0 bases, with 11 bases between. The CDR3 DNA reads TGTGCCATCAGTACCGGGACGGATAGCAATCAGCCCCAGCATTTT. This encodes CAISTGTDSNQPQHF.

As concerns this clonotype: A junction end diverges from the germline sequence, so it may reflect a read error. The genes are TRBV5-1 and TRBJ2-1; 8 bases fit TRBD2. Germline assignment: CDR1 SGHRS and CDR2 YFSETQ. This CDR3 spans 13 amino acids. This CDR3 reads CAGRESGGDEQFF. DNA for the CDR3: TGCGCCGGCAGGGAAAGCGGGGGTGATGAGCAGTTCTTC.